This T cell receptor beta chain was captured by sequencing in a study of T cells in tumors after PD-1 blockade. Study at large: Treatment was either pembrolizumab 200 mg every 3 weeks or cemiplimab 350 mg every 2 weeks. Mean per blood sample: 95,000 to 130,000 templates (about 24,000-290,000), 36,536 unique clonotypes.

Data came from immunoSEQ multiplex PCR; TCRdb stores just in-frame clones and leaves some out. There are roughly 19,000 clones in the sample; roughly 78% occur only once, and over 20% lies in the top ten. The CDR3 is made up of 13 amino acids. The V gene end was trimmed by 4 bases and the J gene end by 5 bases; junction bases not matched to a gene: 3. Germline V CDR1 and CDR2: SGHVS, FNYEAQ. The sequencing here drew on PBMCs, taken before anti-PD-1 treatment. This clonotype was sampled from a human donor with basal cell carcinoma. The chain joins TRBV7-6 to TRBJ1-1; 8 bases are shared with TRBD1. CDR3 sequence reads: CASSSRTGTEAFF. CDR3 sequence (DNA): TGTGCCAGCAGCTCACGGACAGGGACTGAAGCTTTCTTT.